This T cell receptor beta chain is drawn from a study of monozygotic twins with cystic fibrosis. Study-level results: Shared CDR3 numbers were not associated with age, concordance or severity. Unrelated CF individuals shared fewer identical clonotypes than monozygotic CF twins.

Sequencing used immunoSEQ multiplex PCR; TCRdb keeps in-frame clones, though not all of them. The sample includes under 20,000 clones, around 97% seen only once; the top ten take 1.9%. For this clone: Antigen: not known.

Germline-derived CDR1 and CDR2 are SGHAT and FQNNGV. The CDR3 consists of 16 residues. With V trimmed by 5 bases and J by 1 base, 10 bases remained unmatched. The genes are TRBV11-2 and TRBJ2-7; TRBD2 aligns across 8 bases. The source is a woman in her 30s with cystic fibrosis. The specimen was blood. CDR3 sequence reads: CASSPLQRGTSYEQYF. The CDR3 nucleotides read TGTGCCAGCAGCCCGCTCCAGCGGGGGACTTCCTACGAGCAGTACTTC.